Below, 16 T cell receptor beta chains from the same sample are listed, as sequenced in a study of blood T cells in healthy people across ages. A second 7 to 11 cycle PCR used barcoded and J-beta primers. A single record per CDR3 protein comes from TCRdb applying MiXCR to the 5' RACE reads. This table holds more than 1 million distinct CDR3 sequences, 45% found once. Sequenced sample: blood. These receptor sequences come from a woman aged 60-75 years in good health.

The genes are TRBV5-1 and TRBJ2-5, with 9 bases lining up with TRBD2. J lost 1 base, V lost 0 bases, and 4 bases had no gene match. Germline V gene sequence: CDR1 SGHRS, CDR2 YFSETQ. This CDR3 is built from 16 residues. In nucleotides, the CDR3 is TGCGCCAGCAGCTTGGGTAATAGCGGGAGCCAAGAGACCCAGTACTTC. This sequence encodes CASSLGNSGSQETQYF.

This clonotype was picked up a small number of times. The V and J genes are TRBV5-1 and TRBJ2-1; D not resolved. Germline V CDR1 and CDR2: SGHRS, YFSETQ. There are 15 residues in the CDR3. V was trimmed by 1 base and J by 0 bases, leaving 8 bases between them. The CDR3 here is CASSLYQSSYNEQFF. The CDR3, as DNA: TGCGCCAGCAGCTTGTATCAGAGCTCCTACAATGAGCAGTTCTTC.

The V gene is TRBV7-3, the J gene TRBJ1-2; D might be TRBD1 (5 bases). Looked up from germline, CDR1 is SGHTA and CDR2 is FQGTGA. V was shortened by 1 base and J by 8 bases, with 11 bases between the two germline ends. The CDR3 is made up of 13 amino acids. The CDR3, as DNA: TGTGCCAGCAGCTTAAATCGCGGACAAGGCTACACCTTC. It codes for CASSLNRGQGYTF. Full variable domain (rest looked up from reference TRBV7-3 and TRBJ1-2): GAGVSQTPSNKVTEKGKYVELRCDPISGHTALYWYRQSLGQGPEFLIYFQGTGAADDSGLPNDRFFAVRPEGSVSTLKIQRTERGDSAVYLCASSLNRGQGYTFGSGTRLTVV.

This clonotype was seen only a few times. The chain combines TRBV18 with TRBJ1-4; a possible D gene is TRBD1 (6 bases). The ends were cut back, 5 bases at V and 0 bases at J, with 10 bases in the middle. The CDR3 length is 15 residues. CDR1 is KGHSH, CDR2 LQKENI, per germline. The CDR3 protein is CASSARTATNEKLFF. The CDR3 DNA reads TGTGCCAGCTCAGCCAGGACAGCAACTAATGAAAAACTGTTTTTT.

CDR3 in amino acids: CASSETSGSWNEQFF. The CDR3 DNA reads as TGTGCCAGCTCGGAAACTAGCGGGAGTTGGAATGAGCAGTTCTTC. The V call is TRBV18, the J call TRBJ2-1; TRBD2 aligns across 11 bases. The CDR3 covers 15 residues. Trimming cost V 6 bases and J 7 bases; bases outside gene matches: 8. Germline assignment: CDR1 KGHSH and CDR2 LQKENI. Based on the CDR3 plus reference TRBV18 and TRBJ2-1, the full variable domain is NAGVMQNPRHLVRRRGQEARLRCSPMKGHSHVYWYRQLPEEGLKFMVYLQKENIIDESGMPKERFSAEFPKEGPSILRIQQVVRGDSAAYFCASSETSGSWNEQFFGPGTRLTVL.

This clonotype was picked up many times. The rearrangement links TRBV3-1 to TRBJ2-7; 8 bases line up with TRBD1. Germline V gene data show CDR1 as LGHDT and CDR2 as YNNKEL (reference sequence). This CDR3 has 15 residues. J lost 6 bases, V lost 4 bases, and 11 bases had no gene match. The CDR3 coding sequence is TGTGCCAGCAGCCCGTTGGCCGGACAGGGCCTCGAGCAGTACTTC. It yields the protein CASSPLAGQGLEQYF.

This rearrangement joins TRBV20-1 to TRBJ1-5; the match to TRBD1 covers 8 bases. V was pared by 5 bases and J by 3 bases, with 12 bases of the junction left unmatched. Germline V gene data show CDR1 as DFQATT and CDR2 as SNEGSKA (reference sequence). The CDR3 runs to 16 residues. The CDR3 protein is CSAAYTGTGVNQPQHF. The CDR3 DNA follows: TGCAGTGCTGCATATACCGGGACAGGAGTCAATCAGCCCCAGCATTTT.

The chain carries TRBV6-5 and TRBJ2-5; TRBD2 matches 7 bases. This CDR3 region has 14 residues. After removal of 6 bases from V and 1 base from J, the junction contained 5 bases not matched to a gene. CDR1 is MNHEY and CDR2 is SVGAGI in the germline V gene. DNA of the CDR3: TGTGCCAGCAGGGGAGGGTGGGCCCAAGAGACCCAGTACTTC. Its translation is CASRGGWAQETQYF.

This clonotype was recorded a few times. The chain couples TRBV3-1 to TRBJ2-3; TRBD1 aligns across 8 bases. V was pared by 5 bases and J by 1 base, with 14 bases of the junction left unmatched. Per the germline V gene, CDR1 is LGHDT and CDR2 is YNNKEL (reference sequence). The CDR3 sequence is 18 residues long. The CDR3 region has the DNA TGTGCCAGCAGCGACTACCCAGGGGGCAGGGGAGGCACAGATACGCAGTATTTT. Translated: CASSDYPGGRGGTDTQYF.

This clonotype has just a few counts. The chain has TRBV7-2 and TRBJ2-7; 11 bases agree with TRBD2. This CDR3 is 20 amino acids long. V was pared by 4 bases and J by 2 bases, with 19 bases of the junction left unmatched. Per germline, CDR1 SGHTA and CDR2 FQGNSA. CDR3 region: CASSSLVSSTGLAGTYEQYF. In nucleotides, the CDR3 is TGTGCCAGCAGCTCCCTGGTATCCTCAACCGGACTAGCGGGCACCTACGAGCAGTACTTC.

At least ten counts were recorded for this clonotype. The V and J genes are TRBV4-1 and TRBJ2-1; the D gene could be TRBD1 or TRBD2 (5 bases each). V shed 1 base and J shed 12 bases, with 13 bases lying between them. CDR3 length: 13 residues. Germline CDR1 MGHRA, CDR2 YSYEKL. CDR3: CASSQGQGDTQFF. The CDR3 DNA sequence: TGCGCCAGCAGCCAAGGTCAGGGAGATACGCAGTTCTTC.

The chain is built from TRBV20-1 and TRBJ2-7, with D maybe TRBD2 (6 bases). This CDR3 is built from 13 residues. Germline assignment: CDR1 DFQATT and CDR2 SNEGSKA (reference sequence). V lost 0 bases to trimming and J lost 3 bases, with 9 bases between them. The CDR3 loop reads CSARDKDYYEQYF. In nucleotides, the CDR3 is TGCAGTGCTAGAGACAAGGACTACTACGAGCAGTACTTC.

This chain connects TRBV7-6 to TRBJ2-1, with 7 bases fitting TRBD1. The CDR3 runs 16 residues. V lost 2 bases and J lost 0; bases outside the gene matches: 4. The V gene's germline CDR1 is SGHVS and CDR2 FNYEAQ. The CDR3 bases are TGTGCCAGCAGCTTACCGGGACAGACCTCCTACAATGAGCAGTTCTTC. This translates into CASSLPGQTSYNEQFF.

The rearrangement uses TRBV21-1 and TRBJ2-1; the listed D gene, TRBD2, was not tested against the DNA. The end of the DNA aligns better with TRBJ2-7, so the J call may be wrong. TRBV21-1 corresponds to a pseudogene. The CDR3 is made up of 18 amino acids. The CDR3 loop reads CASSPGTSGRVNYNEQYF. The CDR3 DNA reads as TGTGCCAGCAGCCCCGGGACTAGCGGGAGGGTAAACTACAATGAGCAGTACTTC.

The chain is built from TRBV29-1 and TRBJ2-7; TRBD2 agrees at 8 bases. From germline, CDR1 is SQVTM and CDR2 ANQGSEA. After removal of 4 bases from V and 4 bases from J, the junction contained 6 bases not matched to a gene. The CDR3 is 13 residues long. DNA of the CDR3: TGCAGCGTTGGCGGCGGGGGGTTGTACGAGCAGTACTTC. It translates to CSVGGGGLYEQYF.

Here the CDR3 DNA reads TGCAGTGCAGGGAGAGGGAAAGCATATGAGCAGTACTTC. Amino acid sequence: CSAGRGKAYEQYF. This chain links TRBV20-1 with TRBJ2-5, with TRBD2 as a possible D gene (5 bases). CDR3 length: 13 amino acids. V was clipped by 6 bases and J by 11 bases, with 22 bases between them. Looked up from germline, CDR1 is DFQATT and CDR2 is SNEGSKA (reference sequence).